These 28 T cell receptor beta chains were all obtained from the same sample, sequenced in a study of STAT5B mutations in CD4+ large granular lymphocyte leukemia. The repertoire was sequenced with immunoSEQ multiplex PCR; TCRdb's copy has only in-frame clones and lacks some. The data contain about 35,000 clones, roughly two thirds of them singletons. Material: CD4+ T cells from blood buffy coats. The receptors were sampled from a human donor in good health.

The J gene is TRBJ2-5, the V gene TRBV4-2; TRBD1 might be the D (7 bases). The CDR3 length is 16 residues. The V gene lost 5 bases and the J gene lost 2 bases, with 18 bases spanning the gap. CDR1 LGHNA and CDR2 YNFKEQ come from the germline V gene. CDR3 region: CASSMNAPGGQETQYF. For the CDR3, the DNA is TGTGCCAGCAGCATGAACGCCCCAGGGGGGCAAGAGACCCAGTACTTC.

V gene TRBV15 combines with J gene TRBJ2-7, with 9 bases aligning to TRBD1. Trimming cost V 5 bases and J 4 bases; bases outside gene matches: 9. Germline-derived CDR1 and CDR2 are LNHNV and YYDKDF (reference sequence). The CDR3 is made up of 15 amino acids. CDR3 sequence (DNA): TGTGCCACCAGCGGGGGACAGGGTAATGAGTACGAGCAGTACTTC. Encoded protein: CATSGGQGNEYEQYF.

The chain is built from TRBV4-2 and TRBJ2-2; D is perhaps TRBD2 (6 bases). V lost 0 bases to trimming and J lost 2 bases, with 13 bases between them. The CDR3 totals 17 residues. The V gene's germline CDR1 is LGHNA and CDR2 YNFKEQ. CDR3 DNA sequence: TGTGCCAGCAGCCAAGATAGGGGCGGGGATAACACCGGGGAGCTGTTTTTT. Encoded protein: CASSQDRGGDNTGELFF.

The gene calls are TRBV7-9 and TRBJ2-3; either TRBD1 or TRBD2 may fit D (5 bases each). Germline V gives CDR1 SEHNR, CDR2 FQNEAQ (reference sequence). CDR3 length: 16 amino acids. Trimming removed 3 bases from V and 2 bases from J, with 15 bases in between. In nucleotides, the CDR3 is TGTGCCAGCAGCTTTGGGTCTGGGACGGACACAGATACGCAGTATTTT. It yields the protein CASSFGSGTDTDTQYF.

The chain employs TRBV19 and TRBJ1-1, with no clear D. The CDR3 is 15 amino acids. Per germline, CDR1 LNHDA and CDR2 SQIVND (reference sequence). V lost 6 bases to trimming and J lost 1 base, with 15 bases between them. The chain's CDR3 is CASSPAAEGNTEAFF. DNA of the CDR3: TGTGCCAGTAGCCCCGCCGCTGAGGGGAACACTGAAGCTTTCTTT.

The chain uses TRBV6-6 and TRBJ2-1; 10 bases are shared with TRBD1. Germline assignment: CDR1 MNHNY and CDR2 SVGAGI (reference sequence). V lost 4 bases and J lost 3; bases outside the gene matches: 3. The CDR3 runs 15 residues. The CDR3 loop reads CASSSGQGVYNEQFF. CDR3 nucleotide sequence: TGTGCCAGCAGTTCAGGACAGGGGGTCTACAATGAGCAGTTCTTC.

This clone was seen only once. This sequence joins TRBV5-1 and TRBJ2-7; maybe TRBD1 (5 bases). CDR1 and CDR2 (germline): SGHRS, YFSETQ. V was shortened by 1 base and J by 5 bases, with 16 bases between the two germline ends. The CDR3 is made up of 15 amino acids. The CDR3 protein is CASSLLSRAQDEQYF. DNA for the CDR3: TGCGCCAGCAGCTTGTTGTCCAGGGCACAGGACGAGCAGTACTTC.

This chain links TRBV18 with TRBJ2-5, with 14 bases that match TRBD2. CDR1 is KGHSH and CDR2 is LQKENI in the germline V gene. V gave up 3 bases and J gave up 5 bases; unmatched junction bases: 8. This CDR3 contains 17 residues. The CDR3 loop reads CASSPRLAGGPEETQYF. The CDR3 nucleotides are TGTGCCAGCTCACCCCGACTAGCGGGGGGGCCAGAGGAGACCCAGTACTTC.

This clone was counted a single time. The chain combines TRBV27 with TRBJ1-1; the D gene is possibly TRBD1 (6 bases). Germline V CDR1 and CDR2: MNHEY, SMNVEV (reference sequence). V dropped 8 bases and J dropped 5 bases, with 15 bases sitting between them. The CDR3 has 13 amino acids. CDR3 DNA sequence: TGTGCCAGCGCGGAGGGGGGGTGGACTGAAGCTTTCTTT. This translates into CASAEGGWTEAFF.

The chain employs TRBV27 and TRBJ2-1; 8 nucleotides agree with TRBD2. CDR3 size: 16 residues. V shed 5 bases, J shed 7 bases, and the junction held 13 bases outside the gene matches. Germline CDR1 MNHEY, CDR2 SMNVEV (reference sequence). Written as DNA, the CDR3 is TGTGCCAGCAGTGCCTCCTACGGGGGGGCAGGGAATGAGCAGTTCTTC. Protein sequence: CASSASYGGAGNEQFF.

The rearrangement joins TRBV6-6 to TRBJ2-7; 9 nucleotides align to TRBD2. Per the germline V gene, CDR1 is MNHNY and CDR2 is SVGAGI (reference sequence). The CDR3 has 15 residues. The V gene end was trimmed by 2 bases and the J gene end by 3 bases; junction bases not matched to a gene: 5. CDR3 nucleotides: TGTGCCAGCAGTTACGTAGTAGCGGGGGACTACGAGCAGTACTTC. This sequence encodes CASSYVVAGDYEQYF.

The V call is TRBV11-3, the J call TRBJ2-7, with D unresolved. The germline CDR1 and CDR2 sequences are SGHNT and YENEEA. The CDR3 runs 14 residues. Trimming took off 2 bases at V and 3 bases at J, with 11 bases between the two ends. This chain's CDR3 is CASSLTGYYYEQYF. CDR3 DNA: TGTGCCAGCAGCTTAACCGGCTACTACTACGAGCAGTACTTC.

The chain carries TRBV4-3 and TRBJ2-6; D not certain. The V gene lost 4 bases and the J gene lost 1 base, with 8 bases spanning the gap. The CDR3 totals 15 residues. Germline V lookup: CDR1 LGHNA, CDR2 YSLEER. The CDR3 here is CASSPDVSGANVLTF. CDR3 DNA sequence: TGCGCCAGCAGCCCAGACGTTTCTGGGGCCAACGTCCTGACTTTC.

This clone was detected only once. The DNA of the CDR3 is TGTGCCAGCAGTCGACCCGCGGGGGGGCTAACGAACGAGCAGTACTTC. Its translation is CASSRPAGGLTNEQYF. This chain connects TRBV11-3 to TRBJ2-7, with 9 bases aligning to TRBD2. The CDR3 totals 16 residues. The V gene end was trimmed by 6 bases and the J gene end by 5 bases; junction bases not matched to a gene: 14. Per germline, CDR1 SGHNT and CDR2 YENEEA. The variable domain in full, completed from reference TRBV11-3 and TRBJ2-7, reads EAGVVQSPRYKIIEKKQPVAFWCNPISGHNTLYWYLQNLGQGPELLIRYENEEAVDDSQLPKDRFSAERLKGVDSTLKIQPAELGDSAVYLCASSRPAGGLTNEQYFGPGTRLTVT.

This chain links TRBV6-5 with TRBJ2-7; 7 bases match TRBD2. The CDR3 has 13 amino acids. Germline V gene lookup returns CDR1 MNHEY and CDR2 SVGAGI. V was clipped by 10 bases and J by 0 bases; unmatched bases: 6. CDR3 bases: TGTGCCACTAGAGCGGGGAGCTCCTACGAGCAGTACTTC. Residues: CATRAGSSYEQYF.

This clone was found a few times. The rearrangement links TRBV5-1 to TRBJ1-2, with a weak D call TRBD1 (6 bases). This CDR3 is 13 amino acids long. From germline, CDR1 is SGHRS and CDR2 YFSETQ. The V end lost 7 bases, the J end lost 5 bases, and 15 bases lay between the germline ends. The CDR3 DNA is TGCGCCAGCTCGCAGGGGCAGGGTTATGGCTACACCTTC. The encoded protein is CASSQGQGYGYTF. The full variable domain, rest sourced from reference TRBV5-1 and TRBJ1-2, is KAGVTQTPRYLIKTRGQQVTLSCSPISGHRSVSWYQQTPGQGLQFLFEYFSETQRNKGNFPGRFSGRQFSNSRSEMNVSTLELGDSALYLCASSQGQGYGYTFGSGTRLTVV.

The rearrangement links TRBV11-2 to TRBJ1-2; D possibly corresponds to TRBD1 (6 bases). This CDR3 is 16 amino acids long. Germline CDR1 reads SGHAT; CDR2 reads FQNNGV. Trimming left V 5 bases short and J 4 bases short, with 20 bases between. DNA for the CDR3: TGTGCCAGCAGCAACTCGGGGGGGGCGAGTGGCTATGGCTACACCTTC. It codes for CASSNSGGASGYGYTF.

The rearrangement joins TRBV29-1 to TRBJ1-4, with D unresolved. Germline CDR1 reads SQVTM; CDR2 reads ANQGSEA. With 4 bases removed from V and 2 bases from J, the gap between germline ends came to 11 bases. The CDR3 length is 14 residues. Here the CDR3 DNA reads TGCAGCGTTGCGGGTGGTACTACTAATGAAAAACTGTTTTTT. It is translated as CSVAGGTTNEKLFF. Full variable domain (outside the CDR3, taken from reference TRBV29-1 and TRBJ1-4): SAVISQKPSRDICQRGTSLTIQCQVDSQVTMMFWYRQQPGQSLTLIATANQGSEATYESGFVIDKFPISRPNLTFSTLTVSNMSPEDSSIYLCSVAGGTTNEKLFFGSGTQLSVL.

This clone was observed a handful of times. This chain joins TRBV6-5 and TRBJ1-1; 8 positions match TRBD1. The CDR3 extends over 15 amino acids. Germline assignment: CDR1 MNHEY and CDR2 SVGAGI. V dropped 5 bases and J dropped 11; count of bases not matched to a gene: 16. CDR3 loop: CASSLAGTGSGSAFF. Here the CDR3 DNA reads TGTGCCAGCAGTCTCGCCGGGACAGGTTCGGGTTCGGCTTTCTTT.

V gene TRBV27 combines with J gene TRBJ2-3; TRBD2 agrees at 10 bases. The V segment lost 6 bases and the J segment 4 bases; nucleotides outside the gene matches: 16. CDR1 and CDR2 from the germline V gene are MNHEY and SMNVEV (reference sequence). The CDR3 sequence is 18 residues long. The CDR3, as DNA: TGTGCCAGCAGCCACCCTAGGAGGGGACTAGCGACTCCAGATACGCAGTATTTT. It translates to CASSHPRRGLATPDTQYF.

The V gene is TRBV6-4, the J gene TRBJ1-4, with TRBD1 matching 8 bases. There are 16 residues in the CDR3. From germline, CDR1 is MRHNA and CDR2 SNTAGT. V gave up 7 bases and J gave up 8 bases; unmatched junction bases: 15. The CDR3 sequence is CASTRVLGQGREKLFF. The CDR3 nucleotides are TGTGCCAGCACCCGAGTTCTTGGACAGGGTAGGGAAAAACTGTTTTTT.

This chain joins TRBV5-1 and TRBJ1-3; a weak D match, TRBD1 (6 bases). Germline CDR1 reads SGHRS; CDR2 reads YFSETQ. This CDR3 region has 15 residues. V dropped 0 bases and J dropped 0 bases, with 7 bases sitting between them. CDR3 DNA sequence: TGCGCCAGCAGCTTGGGACAGGTCTCTGGAAACACCATATATTTT. This encodes CASSLGQVSGNTIYF. Full variable domain (missing parts from reference TRBV5-1 and TRBJ1-3): KAGVTQTPRYLIKTRGQQVTLSCSPISGHRSVSWYQQTPGQGLQFLFEYFSETQRNKGNFPGRFSGRQFSNSRSEMNVSTLELGDSALYLCASSLGQVSGNTIYFGEGSWLTVV.

The chain links TRBV27 to TRBJ2-3, with 7 positions matching TRBD2. Trimming took 2 bases from V and 1 from J; bases not matched to a gene: 6. Per germline, CDR1 MNHEY and CDR2 SMNVEV (reference sequence). The CDR3 is 16 amino acids. The CDR3 loop reads CASSLRPSGRTDTQYF. The DNA of the CDR3 is TGTGCCAGCAGTTTAAGGCCTAGCGGTCGCACAGATACGCAGTATTTT.

On this clone itself: One junction end does not reproduce the germline sequence, and a read error may be involved. The chain employs TRBV2 and TRBJ2-5; a weak D match, TRBD2 (5 bases). There are 12 residues in the CDR3. Per the germline V gene, CDR1 is SNHLY and CDR2 is FYNNEI. The CDR3 is CASREVEGTQYF. The CDR3, as DNA: TGTGCCAGCAGGGAAGTTGAGGGGACCCAGTACTTC.

The sample holds one count of this clone. The chain carries TRBV5-8 and TRBJ2-5; TRBD1 aligns across 12 bases. Trimming cost V 4 bases and J 4 bases; bases outside gene matches: 5. This CDR3 has 15 amino acids. The germline V gene encodes CDR1 SGHTS and CDR2 YDEGEE. CDR3 sequence: CASSPGQGAGETQYF. CDR3 nucleotides: TGTGCCAGCAGCCCGGGACAGGGGGCGGGAGAGACCCAGTACTTC.

This clone has only a few counts. The V and J genes are TRBV4-2 and TRBJ1-4; 9 bases are shared with TRBD1. V lost 5 bases to trimming and J lost 5 bases; unmatched junction nucleotides: 6. The germline V gene has CDR1 LGHNA and CDR2 YNFKEQ. This CDR3 is 15 amino acids long. DNA of the CDR3: TGTGCCAGCAGCTCCTCCGGGACAGGGAATGAAAAACTGTTTTTT. Protein product: CASSSSGTGNEKLFF.

This clone occurred once. The V and J genes are TRBV5-1 and TRBJ2-5; perhaps TRBD1 as D (5 bases). V was cut by 8 bases and J by 5 bases, with 16 bases left in between. CDR1 and CDR2 from the germline V gene are SGHRS and YFSETQ. The CDR3 is 13 amino acids. The CDR3 DNA sequence: TGCGCCAGTTCTACGGCAGGGATGGAGACCCAGTACTTC. Protein product: CASSTAGMETQYF.

This chain joins TRBV11-1 and TRBJ1-1; 8 nucleotides match TRBD1. Germline values: CDR1 SGHAT, CDR2 FQDESV (reference sequence). V dropped 5 bases and J dropped 8; count of bases not matched to a gene: 10. The CDR3 is 14 residues long. The CDR3: CASSPTGTGKEAFF. In nucleotides, the CDR3 is TGTGCCAGCAGCCCAACGGGGACAGGTAAAGAAGCTTTCTTT. The complete variable domain, with remaining parts taken from reference TRBV11-1 and TRBJ1-1, reads EAEVAQSPRYKITEKSQAVAFWCDPISGHATLYWYRQILGQGPELLVQFQDESVVDDSQLPKDRFSAERLKGVDSTLKIQPAELGDSAMYLCASSPTGTGKEAFFGQGTRLTVV.